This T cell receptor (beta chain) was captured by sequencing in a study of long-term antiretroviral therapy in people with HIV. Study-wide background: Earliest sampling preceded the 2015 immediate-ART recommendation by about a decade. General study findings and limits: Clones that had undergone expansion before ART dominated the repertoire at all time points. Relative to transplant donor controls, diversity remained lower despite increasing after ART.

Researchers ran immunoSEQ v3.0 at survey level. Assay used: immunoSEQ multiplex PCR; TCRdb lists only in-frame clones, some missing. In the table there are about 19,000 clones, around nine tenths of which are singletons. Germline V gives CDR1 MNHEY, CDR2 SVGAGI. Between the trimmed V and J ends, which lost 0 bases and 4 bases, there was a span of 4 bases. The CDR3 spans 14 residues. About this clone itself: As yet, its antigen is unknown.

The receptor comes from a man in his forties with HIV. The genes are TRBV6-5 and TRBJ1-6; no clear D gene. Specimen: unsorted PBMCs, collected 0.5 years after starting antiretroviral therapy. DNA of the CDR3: TGTGCCAGCAGTTACTCCAGATATAATTCACCCCTCCACTTT. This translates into CASSYSRYNSPLHF.